Below, 19 T cell receptor beta chains from the same sample are listed, as sequenced in a study of T-cell reconstitution after alpha-beta-depleted transplantation in children. Unique molecular identifiers were incorporated during preparation of the TCRbeta library. TCRdb itself ran the PCR reads through MiXCR, one entry per CDR3 protein. The sample lists about 160,000 distinct CDR3 sequences; roughly 11% were seen once. The material sequenced was PBMCs, taken before TCRalphabeta/CD19-depleted stem cell transplant. These receptors came from a boy aged 2 to 9 with acute myeloid leukemia, due to receive a stem cell transplant.

This clonotype was detected only once. The chain carries TRBV28 and TRBJ2-1; weak D call: TRBD1 (6 bases). Germline assignment: CDR1 MDHEN and CDR2 SYDVKM. V was trimmed by 4 bases and J by 2 bases, leaving 15 bases between them. The CDR3 loop spans 16 amino acids. CDR3 loop: CASSSQVPGAYNEQFF. The DNA of the CDR3 is TGTGCCAGCAGTTCCCAAGTCCCAGGGGCCTACAATGAGCAGTTCTTC.

This clonotype has ten or more counts. The chain couples TRBV7-3 to TRBJ1-5, with D perhaps TRBD1 (5 bases). The CDR3 spans 17 residues. V lost 5 bases to trimming and J lost 1 base, with 18 bases between them. Per the germline V gene, CDR1 is SGHTA and CDR2 is FQGTGA. CDR3 protein: CASSEPSGGASNQPQHF. In nucleotides, the CDR3 is TGTGCCAGCAGCGAACCCTCGGGAGGGGCGAGCAATCAGCCCCAGCATTTT.

With respect to this clonotype: It may be a read error: a sequence one base away is much more abundant. The V call is TRBV27, the J call TRBJ2-6; no definite D call. V dropped 6 bases and J dropped 0 bases, with 6 bases sitting between them. CDR3 length: 14 residues. Germline values: CDR1 MNHEY, CDR2 SMNVEV (reference sequence). The CDR3 DNA follows: TGTGCCAGCAGGGGGTTCTCTGGGGCCAACGTCCTGACTTTC. This codes for CASRGFSGANVLTF.

A remark on this clonotype: This could be a read error, since a much larger clone is one nucleotide away. V is TRBV7-9 and J is TRBJ1-5; tentatively, D is TRBD1 (6 bases). CDR3 length: 14 residues. Germline values: CDR1 SEHNR, CDR2 FQNEAQ (reference sequence). CDR3 in amino acids: CASSQTGNNHPQHF. The DNA of the CDR3 is TGTGCCAGCAGCCAAACAGGGAACAATCATCCCCAGCATTTT.

This clonotype was counted ten times or more. The gene calls are TRBV5-1 and TRBJ2-2, with no clear D. The germline V and J ends were trimmed by 1 base and 2 bases, with 3 bases remaining between them. Germline-derived CDR1 and CDR2 are SGHRS and YFSETQ. The CDR3 is 13 amino acids. Written as DNA, the CDR3 is TGCGCCAGCAGCTTGACAAACACCGGGGAGCTGTTTTTT. Translation: CASSLTNTGELFF.

The V call is TRBV2, the J call TRBJ2-1; TRBD2 aligns across 9 bases. Unmatched junction bases numbered 6, after V lost 2 bases and J lost 7 bases. The CDR3 sequence is 15 residues long. Germline CDR1 is SNHLY and CDR2 is FYNNEI. CDR3 protein: CASSEIASGINEQFF. CDR3 nucleotide sequence: TGTGCCAGCAGTGAAATTGCTAGCGGGATAAATGAGCAGTTCTTC.

This clonotype was picked up many times. CDR3 nucleotide sequence: TGCAGTGCTAGCGGGGGGGGAAATGAGCAGTTCTTC. Its protein is CSASGGGNEQFF. The chain combines TRBV20-1 with TRBJ2-1, with 8 nucleotides matching TRBD2. The CDR3 has 12 amino acids. V trimming: 3 bases; J trimming: 7 bases; junction bases outside the gene matches: 2. Germline CDR1 and CDR2: DFQATT and SNEGSKA (reference sequence).

This clonotype has at least ten counts. The rearrangement joins TRBV12-3 or TRBV12-4 to TRBJ2-5; 9 bases line up with TRBD1. The CDR3 loop spans 14 amino acids. The trim removed 6 bases at V and 4 bases at J, leaving 6 bases unmatched. CDR3 sequence: CASSRDRERETQYF. As DNA, the CDR3 is TGTGCCAGCAGCCGGGACAGGGAGCGAGAGACCCAGTACTTC.

This clonotype came up many times. The chain combines TRBV29-1 with TRBJ1-1; perhaps TRBD1 as D (5 bases). This CDR3 is built from 14 residues. The germline V and J ends were trimmed by 6 bases and 1 base, with 15 bases remaining between them. Germline lookup yields CDR1 SQVTM and CDR2 ANQGSEA. The CDR3 DNA reads TGCAGCGTGTGGGGCGGGGGAGCGAACACTGAAGCTTTCTTT. Translating it yields CSVWGGGANTEAFF.

J is TRBJ1-1 and V is TRBV30, with TRBD1 matching 7 bases. After removal of 2 bases from V and 0 bases from J, the junction contained 6 bases not matched to a gene. This CDR3 has 15 residues. CDR1 is GTSNPN, CDR2 SVGIG, per germline (reference sequence). Here the CDR3 DNA reads TGTGCCTGGAGTAACTACAGGGGTATGAACACTGAAGCTTTCTTT. It yields the protein CAWSNYRGMNTEAFF.

Many counts were recorded for this clonotype. The chain couples TRBV9 to TRBJ2-5; 7 bases line up with TRBD2. The germline CDR1 and CDR2 sequences are SGDLS and YYNGEE. There are 14 residues in the CDR3. With 0 bases clipped from V and 5 bases from J, the junction kept 4 bases outside the gene matches. The CDR3 DNA is TGTGCCAGCAGCGTAGCGGGGAGGGCGGAGACCCAGTACTTC. Its translation is CASSVAGRAETQYF. Full variable domain (outside the CDR3, taken from reference TRBV9 and TRBJ2-5): DSGVTQTPKHLITATGQRVTLRCSPRSGDLSVYWYQQSLDQGLQFLIQYYNGEERAKGNILERFSAQQFPDLHSELNLSSLELGDSALYFCASSVAGRAETQYFGPGTRLLVL.

The table lists this clonotype with a few counts. This rearrangement joins TRBV28 to TRBJ1-1; no reliable D call. Deletions cut 7 bases from V and 11 bases from J, with 14 bases between. Germline lookup yields CDR1 MDHEN and CDR2 SYDVKM. The CDR3 loop spans 11 amino acids. The CDR3 here is CASKSLWEAFF. The CDR3 DNA reads TGTGCCAGCAAGTCCCTCTGGGAGGCTTTCTTT.

This clonotype was recorded many times. The chain combines TRBV7-9 with TRBJ1-2; no reliable D call. Deletions cut 1 base from V and 2 bases from J, with 5 bases between. The CDR3 loop spans 13 amino acids. Germline V lookup: CDR1 SEHNR, CDR2 FQNEAQ (reference sequence). The CDR3 reads CASSLVGNYGYTF. CDR3 coding DNA: TGTGCCAGCAGCTTAGTGGGGAACTATGGCTACACCTTC.

This clonotype was seen at least ten times. This rearrangement joins TRBV5-1 to TRBJ2-7, with 8 nucleotides matching TRBD2. V lost 0 bases, J lost 0 bases, and 8 bases stayed unmatched. The CDR3 is made up of 17 amino acids. Germline CDR1 is SGHRS and CDR2 is YFSETQ. The CDR3 loop is CASSLGSLAGNSYEQYF. DNA of the CDR3: TGCGCCAGCAGCTTGGGGTCATTAGCGGGAAACTCCTACGAGCAGTACTTC.

This clonotype was counted ten times or more. The gene calls are TRBV20-1 and TRBJ2-7; TRBD2 matches at 7 bases. This CDR3 contains 15 residues. Germline CDR1 is DFQATT and CDR2 is SNEGSKA (reference sequence). Germline trimming cut 4 bases from V and 2 bases from J; bases unmatched to any gene: 11. CDR3 sequence: CSATVASGVPYEQYF. As DNA, the CDR3 is TGCAGTGCTACCGTCGCTAGCGGAGTCCCCTACGAGCAGTACTTC.

This clonotype has ten or more counts. The rearrangement links TRBV5-1 to TRBJ1-3, with unresolved D. V shed 4 bases and J shed 4 bases, with 9 bases lying between them. Germline CDR1 and CDR2: SGHRS and YFSETQ. The CDR3 runs 13 residues. CDR3 in DNA: TGCGCCAGCAGCACGGAACCGGGAAACACCATATATTTT. Its translation: CASSTEPGNTIYF.

The rearrangement uses TRBV3-1 and TRBJ2-4; 7 positions match TRBD1. Trimming at V came to 10 bases and at J to 2 bases, leaving 20 bases not matched to a gene. The CDR3 runs 18 residues. Per germline, CDR1 LGHDT and CDR2 YNNKEL (reference sequence). The CDR3: CATSPEGAGSETKNIQYF. The CDR3 DNA reads as TGTGCCACCTCCCCAGAGGGGGCAGGCTCTGAAACCAAAAACATTCAGTACTTC. The full variable domain, its missing parts supplied by reference TRBV3-1 and TRBJ2-4, is DTAVSQTPKYLVTQMGNDKSIKCEQNLGHDTMYWYKQDSKKFLKIMFSYNNKELIINETVPNRFSPKSPDKAHLNLHINSLELGDSAVYFCATSPEGAGSETKNIQYFGAGTRLSVL.

A remark on this clonotype: A much larger clone differs from this one at a single base, so this may be a read error. The chain joins TRBV7-8 to TRBJ2-1; 13 bases align to TRBD2. V was pared by 4 bases and J by 12 bases, with 3 bases of the junction left unmatched. Germline-derived CDR1 and CDR2 are SGHVS and FQNEAQ. The CDR3 extends over 13 amino acids. CDR3 coding DNA: TGTGCCAGCAGCTCCGGGACTAGCGGGATGCAGTTCTTC. Its protein is CASSSGTSGMQFF.

In its sample, this clonotype was seen many times. The chain uses TRBV12-3 or TRBV12-4 and TRBJ2-1, with D unresolved. The CDR3 sequence is 12 residues long. The V end lost 7 bases, the J end lost 8 bases, and 12 bases lay between the germline ends. CDR3 sequence reads: CASKFSVDEQFF. The CDR3 DNA is TGTGCCAGCAAGTTCTCCGTCGATGAGCAGTTCTTC.